These 10 T cell receptor beta chains originate from one sample sequenced in a study of Ad26.COV2.S vaccination and SARS-CoV-2 variants. The treatment was: around 19 received Ad26.COV2.S at low or high dose, single or two shots; several received placebo; per-sample allocation not given. Samples were taken on day 63 after the first vaccine or placebo injection. Clones were sequenced by immunoSEQ multiplex PCR, and TCRdb holds only the in-frame ones, with some missing. Of 350,000 to 500,000 clones in the sample, approximately 88% are singletons; the top ten hold 3.6%. Material: peripheral blood, obtained in a trial of Ad26.COV2.S vaccine versus placebo. The receptors were gathered from a person aged 18 to 59 who received the Ad26.COV2.S COVID-19 vaccine or a placebo.

The chain combines TRBV5-6 with TRBJ2-3; unclear D gene. Trimming removed 0 bases at V and 1 base at J, with 6 bases between. The germline gives CDR1 SGHDT, CDR2 YYEEEE. CDR3 length equals 14 residues. CDR3 sequence: CASSLARRTDTQYF. The CDR3 nucleotides are TGTGCCAGCAGCTTGGCCCGACGCACAGATACGCAGTATTTT. Complete variable domain (other parts from reference TRBV5-6 and TRBJ2-3): DAGVTQSPTHLIKTRGQQVTLRCSPKSGHDTVSWYQQALGQGPQFIFQYYEEEERQRGNFPDRFSGHQFPNYSSELNVNALLLGDSALYLCASSLARRTDTQYFGPGTRLTVL.

To note about this clone: This CDR3 is also generated by other DNA sequences in the sample. This rearrangement joins TRBV9 to TRBJ2-7; D may be TRBD2 (5 bases). Per the germline V gene, CDR1 is SGDLS and CDR2 is YYNGEE. The V end was cut by 0 bases, the J end by 0 bases, with 7 bases between. This CDR3 comprises 14 residues. The CDR3 is CASSVGGSSYEQYF. The CDR3 DNA reads TGTGCCAGCAGCGTAGGTGGGAGCTCCTACGAGCAGTACTTC.

The V and J genes are TRBV5-4 and TRBJ1-1; the D is unclear. From germline, CDR1 is SGHNT and CDR2 YYREEE (reference sequence). The CDR3 sequence is 13 residues long. The V gene lost 1 base and the J gene lost 3 bases, with 7 bases spanning the gap. Here the CDR3 DNA reads TGTGCCAGCAGCTTGCAGAGGGACACTGAAGCTTTCTTT. Amino acids: CASSLQRDTEAFF.

The rearrangement links TRBV6-4 to TRBJ2-3, with 11 bases lining up with TRBD2. This CDR3 is built from 15 residues. The V gene end was trimmed by 4 bases and the J gene end by 0 bases; junction bases not matched to a gene: 0. Germline V gene sequence: CDR1 MRHNA, CDR2 SNTAGT. For the CDR3, the DNA is TGTGCCAGCAGTGGACTAGCGGGGAGCACAGATACGCAGTATTTT. Protein sequence: CASSGLAGSTDTQYF.

V and J are TRBV2 and TRBJ2-3; D not certain. The V end lost 2 bases, the J end lost 3 bases, and 3 bases lay between the germline ends. From germline, CDR1 is SNHLY and CDR2 FYNNEI. CDR3 length equals 12 residues. CDR3 DNA: TGTGCCAGCAGTGAACTAACAGATACGCAGTATTTT. Its protein product is CASSELTDTQYF.

The chain employs TRBV7-9 and TRBJ2-5; D is unresolved. Trimming pared 1 base from V and 2 bases from J, leaving 5 bases between. The V gene's germline CDR1 is SEHNR and CDR2 FQNEAQ (reference sequence). The CDR3 has 13 residues. The CDR3 spells CASSLGRQETQYF. The CDR3 nucleotides read TGTGCCAGCAGCTTAGGCAGGCAAGAGACCCAGTACTTC.

J is TRBJ2-5 and V is TRBV19; 11 positions match TRBD1. Per the germline V gene, CDR1 is LNHDA and CDR2 is SQIVND (reference sequence). This CDR3 is built from 16 residues. V shed 3 bases, J shed 2 bases, and the junction held 5 bases outside the gene matches. This CDR3 is CASSITGTGGQETQYF. Written as DNA, the CDR3 is TGTGCCAGTAGTATCACTGGGACAGGGGGTCAAGAGACCCAGTACTTC.

This chain links TRBV7-2 with TRBJ1-4, with D uncertain. CDR3 size: 15 residues. Between the trimmed V and J ends, which lost 3 bases and 0 bases, there was a span of 8 bases. Germline V gene lookup returns CDR1 SGHTA and CDR2 FQGNSA. This CDR3 is CASSLTAATNEKLFF. The CDR3 DNA reads TGTGCCAGCAGCTTGACCGCCGCAACTAATGAAAAACTGTTTTTT.

The V call is TRBV7-9, the J call TRBJ2-4, with D perhaps matching TRBD2 (7 bases). The germline V and J ends were trimmed by 7 bases and 8 bases, with 18 bases remaining between them. The CDR3 runs to 14 residues. The germline CDR1 and CDR2 sequences are SEHNR and FQNEAQ (reference sequence). The CDR3 DNA is TGTGCCAGCAACGGAGGGGGGGCCGGGGACATTCAGTACTTC. This sequence encodes CASNGGGAGDIQYF.

In this sample, this clone turned up a few times. The chain combines TRBV11-2 with TRBJ1-3; D perhaps matches TRBD1 (5 bases). The germline V and J ends were trimmed by 3 bases and 0 bases, with 12 bases remaining between them. This CDR3 has 16 residues. Per germline, CDR1 SGHAT and CDR2 FQNNGV. CDR3 coding DNA: TGTGCCAGCAGCTTGTCTGGGGGGATCTCTGGAAACACCATATATTTT. Its protein product is CASSLSGGISGNTIYF.